This T cell receptor (beta chain) was documented in a study of T cell responses to AZD1222 COVID-19 vaccine. Study summary: Second-dose intervals of approximately 4 or approximately 12 weeks were pooled. Study conclusions and caveats: Sampled repertoires all dated from after the peak T cell response. Spike was spanned by vaccine-associated CD4 TCRs, which were dominant at 160-218 and 743-854. Targets within unmutated variant regions were reportedly found for nearly half of spike-specific TCRs.

Generated by immunoSEQ multiplex PCR, the TCRdb table keeps only in-frame clones and is missing some. The sample holds about 180,000 clones, 75% to 90% seen once. With regard to this clone: Its antigen is not identified.

The V gene end was trimmed by 5 bases and the J gene end by 3 bases; junction bases not matched to a gene: 6. The length of the CDR3 is 16 residues. Germline CDR1 LNHDA, CDR2 SQIVND (reference sequence). V gene TRBV19 combines with J gene TRBJ2-7; 14 bases map to TRBD2. The source was peripheral blood, collected on day 0 of AZD1222 vaccination. The sequence was obtained from an adult in good health. The CDR3 loop reads CASSGEGLAGGYEQYF. DNA for the CDR3: TGTGCCAGTAGTGGGGAAGGACTAGCGGGAGGCTACGAGCAGTACTTC.